This T cell receptor beta chain comes out of a study of graft-versus-host responses after intestinal transplantation. Study summary: Isolated intestinal, liver-intestinal, or multivisceral transplants had been given to the recipients. Recipients uniformly received anti-thymocyte globulin induction, followed by tacrolimus and steroids for roughly 3 years.

After removal of 6 bases from V and 7 bases from J, the junction contained 10 bases not matched to a gene. Looked up from germline, CDR1 is MDHEN and CDR2 is SYDVKM. The CDR3 loop spans 15 amino acids. In regard to this clone: Its antigen remains unknown.

Produced via immunoSEQ multiplex PCR; TCRdb's table is partial and in-frame only. The sample comprises approximately 33,000 clones, about four fifths of which are singletons, and approximately 20% rests with the top ten. General study findings and limits: Early post-transplant declines in HvG were associated with peak levels of circulating GvH clones. GvH clones appeared in recipient marrow, some first in ileum or blood.

The TCR comes from a human donor who received an intestinal transplant. The starting material was unstimulated CD8+ T cells sorted from spleen or lymph node cells, obtained before intestinal transplant. This sequence joins TRBV28 and TRBJ2-1, with TRBD2 identical over 9 bases. This CDR3 is CASSFAGGRGNEQFF. CDR3 DNA: TGTGCCAGCAGCTTCGCTGGCGGGAGGGGGAATGAGCAGTTCTTC.